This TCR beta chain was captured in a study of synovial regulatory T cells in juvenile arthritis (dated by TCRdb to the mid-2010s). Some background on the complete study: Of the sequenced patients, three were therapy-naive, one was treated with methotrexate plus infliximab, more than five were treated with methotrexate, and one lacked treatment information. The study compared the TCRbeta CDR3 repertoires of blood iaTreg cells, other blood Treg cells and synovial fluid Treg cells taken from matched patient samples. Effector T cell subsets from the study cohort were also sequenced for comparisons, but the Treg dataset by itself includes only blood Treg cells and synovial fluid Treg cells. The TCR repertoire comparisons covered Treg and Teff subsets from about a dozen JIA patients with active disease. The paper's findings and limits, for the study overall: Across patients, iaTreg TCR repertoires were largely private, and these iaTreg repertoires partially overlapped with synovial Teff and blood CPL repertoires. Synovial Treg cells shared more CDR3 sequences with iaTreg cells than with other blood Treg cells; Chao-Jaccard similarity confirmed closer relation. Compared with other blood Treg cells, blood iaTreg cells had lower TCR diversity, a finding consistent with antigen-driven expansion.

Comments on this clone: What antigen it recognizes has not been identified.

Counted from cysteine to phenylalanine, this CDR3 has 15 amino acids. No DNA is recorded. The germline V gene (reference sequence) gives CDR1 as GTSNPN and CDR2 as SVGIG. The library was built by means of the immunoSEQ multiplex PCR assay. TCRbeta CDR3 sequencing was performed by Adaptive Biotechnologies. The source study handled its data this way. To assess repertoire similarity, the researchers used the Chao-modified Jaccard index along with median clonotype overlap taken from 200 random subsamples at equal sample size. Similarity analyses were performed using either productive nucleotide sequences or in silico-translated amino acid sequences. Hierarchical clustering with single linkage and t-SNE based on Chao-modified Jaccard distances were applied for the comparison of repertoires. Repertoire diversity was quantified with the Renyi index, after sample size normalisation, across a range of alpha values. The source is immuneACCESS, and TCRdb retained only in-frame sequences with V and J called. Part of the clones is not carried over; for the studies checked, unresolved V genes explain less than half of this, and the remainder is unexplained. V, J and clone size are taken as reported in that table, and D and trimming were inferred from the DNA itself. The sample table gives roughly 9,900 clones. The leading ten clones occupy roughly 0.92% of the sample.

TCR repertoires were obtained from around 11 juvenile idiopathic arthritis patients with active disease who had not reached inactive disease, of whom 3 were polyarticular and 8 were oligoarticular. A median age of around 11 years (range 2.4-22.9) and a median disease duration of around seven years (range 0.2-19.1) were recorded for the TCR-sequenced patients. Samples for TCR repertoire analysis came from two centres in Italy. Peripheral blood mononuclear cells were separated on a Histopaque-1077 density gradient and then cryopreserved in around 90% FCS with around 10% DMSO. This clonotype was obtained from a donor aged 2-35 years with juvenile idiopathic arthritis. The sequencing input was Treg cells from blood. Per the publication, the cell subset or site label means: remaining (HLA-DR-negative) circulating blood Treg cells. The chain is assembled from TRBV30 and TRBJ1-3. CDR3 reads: CAWRRELISGNTIYF.